This is a list of T cell receptor beta chains from one sample in a study of shared clonotypes between healthy human individuals. Clones were sequenced by immunoSEQ multiplex PCR, and TCRdb holds only the in-frame ones, with some missing. The table includes about 2.1 million clones, approximately 92% detected once. The source material was naive CD8+ T cells from PBMCs. Receptors originate from a man between 18 and 35 years old in good health. Some clones in this sample may be carry-over from other donors' samples. Each CDR3 is given with its conserved first and last residue. D genes are given only for firm matches.

J: TRBJ2-7
length: 13
D: .
V: TRBV27
DNA: TGTGCCAGCAGTCCAACGGGCTCCTACGAGCAGTACTTC
CDR3: CASSPTGSYEQYF

J: TRBJ2-7
length: 14
D: .
V: TRBV11-3
DNA: TGTGCCAGCAGCCCTCCGGGACGCGACTACGAGCAGTACTTC
CDR3: CASSPPGRDYEQYF

J: TRBJ2-1
length: 12
D: .
V: TRBV11-2
DNA: TGTGCCAGCAGCTTTTCGGGCAATGAGCAGTTCTTC
CDR3: CASSFSGNEQFF

J: TRBJ2-2
length: 14
D: TRBD2
V: TRBV7-9
DNA: TGTGCCAGCAGCTTAACTAGCGTGGGCGGGGAGCTGTTTTTT
CDR3: CASSLTSVGGELFF

J: TRBJ1-1
length: 14
D: .
V: TRBV9
DNA: TGTGCCAGCAGCGTAGCCGGGAAGGGCGCTGAAGCTTTCTTT
CDR3: CASSVAGKGAEAFF

J: TRBJ2-7
length: 15
D: .
V: TRBV6-1
DNA: TGTGCCAGCAGCCCGGGACTCTTGTATTCCTACGAGCAGTACTTC
CDR3: CASSPGLLYSYEQYF

J: TRBJ1-2
length: 13
D: .
V: TRBV9
DNA: TGTGCCAGCAGCCCCTTGGCGGGCTATGGCTACACCTTC
CDR3: CASSPLAGYGYTF

J: TRBJ2-7
length: 14
D: TRBD2
V: TRBV4-3
DNA: TGCGCCAGCAGCCAGTGGGGAGGGACTTACGAGCAGTACTTC
CDR3: CASSQWGGTYEQYF

J: TRBJ2-7
length: 13
D: TRBD1
V: TRBV11-1
DNA: TGTGCCAGCAGCTTAGACAGGGGCTACGAGCAGTACTTC
CDR3: CASSLDRGYEQYF

J: TRBJ1-2
length: 13
D: .
V: TRBV9
DNA: TGTGCCAGCAGCGTAGGAGGGAGCTATGGCTACACCTTC
CDR3: CASSVGGSYGYTF

J: TRBJ1-2
length: 13
D: .
V: TRBV6-6
DNA: TGTGCCAGCAGTTACCGACCGGAGGATGGCTACACCTTC
CDR3: CASSYRPEDGYTF

J: TRBJ1-1
length: 16
D: TRBD1
V: TRBV7-9
DNA: TGTGCCAGCAGCTTAGGGGAAGGACAGGCGGGCACTGAAGCTTTCTTT
CDR3: CASSLGEGQAGTEAFF

J: TRBJ2-2
length: 17
D: TRBD2
V: TRBV10-3
DNA: TGTGCCATCACGGCTAGCGGGGGGTTCGCGAACACCGGGGAGCTGTTTTTT
CDR3: CAITASGGFANTGELFF

J: TRBJ2-3
length: 15
D: TRBD1
V: TRBV27
DNA: TGTGCCAGCAGTTCCAGACAGGGGAGCACAGATACGCAGTATTTT
CDR3: CASSSRQGSTDTQYF

J: TRBJ1-5
length: 17
D: TRBD1
V: TRBV19
DNA: TGTGCCAGTAGTATAGCCATAACCCCAGGGGGCAGTCAGCCCCAGCATTTT
CDR3: CASSIAITPGGSQPQHF